What follows is one T cell receptor beta chain and its context. These data are taken from a study of OX40 agonist ivuxolimab in advanced cancers. Study at large: Patient treatment consisted of intravenous ivuxolimab administration every 2 weeks at 0.01 to 10 mg/kg. At about 82% male, the cohort had a mean age of 60 years, ranging from about 20 to 79.

V was shortened by 5 bases and J by 4 bases, with 14 bases between the two germline ends. Germline V gene lookup returns CDR1 SGHTA and CDR2 FQGNSA. The CDR3 spans 14 residues. People who had autoimmune disease history or systemic immunosuppression were excluded. The table came from immunoSEQ multiplex PCR; TCRdb's copy has only in-frame clones and leaves some out. This sample yields about 85,000 clones, of which around nine tenths are seen a single time; over 0.25% belongs to the top ten. The chain employs TRBV7-2 and TRBJ1-2, with a tentative D call TRBD1 (5 bases). This clonotype originated in an adult with an advanced solid tumor such as melanoma, head and neck, liver or kidney cancer. This specimen was CD4+ or CD8+ T cells sorted from blood, taken in a trial of the OX40 agonist ivuxolimab. The CDR3 nucleotides are TGTGCCAGCAGCAGACCAGGGACTAGCTATGGCTACACCTTC. It encodes CASSRPGTSYGYTF. The full variable domain, with the rest looked up from reference TRBV7-2 and TRBJ1-2, is GAGVSQSPSNKVTEKGKDVELRCDPISGHTALYWYRQSLGQGLEFLIYFQGNSAPDKSGLPSDRFSAERTGGSVSTLTIQRTQQEDSAVYLCASSRPGTSYGYTFGSGTRLTVV.